This T cell receptor beta chain was retrieved from a study of beta chain features in type 1 diabetes. Notes on the study in general: Lower insertion and higher deletion counts appeared at VDJ junctions in type 1 diabetes patients.

Expressed TCRB transcripts were sequenced, since all the RNA that had been isolated was reverse transcribed. Clones were sequenced by immunoSEQ multiplex PCR, and TCRdb holds only the in-frame ones, with some missing. The repertoire includes 150,000 or so clones, 9% to 10% of them detected once, and under 2.5% sits in the top ten. This clone showed up just a few times. What it binds is not known. V shed 6 bases, J shed 0 bases, and the junction held 8 bases outside the gene matches. The CDR3 length is 19 residues. CDR1 is MNHEY, CDR2 SMNVEV, per germline (reference sequence). The TCR originated in a woman younger than 35 in good health. V and J are TRBV27 and TRBJ2-2, with TRBD2 matching 15 bases. The sequenced sample was central memory CD4+ T cells from blood. The CDR3 sequence is CASSKGLAGGYTNTGELFF. The DNA for the CDR3 is TGTGCCAGCAGCAAGGGACTAGCGGGGGGTTATACGAACACCGGGGAGCTGTTTTTT.